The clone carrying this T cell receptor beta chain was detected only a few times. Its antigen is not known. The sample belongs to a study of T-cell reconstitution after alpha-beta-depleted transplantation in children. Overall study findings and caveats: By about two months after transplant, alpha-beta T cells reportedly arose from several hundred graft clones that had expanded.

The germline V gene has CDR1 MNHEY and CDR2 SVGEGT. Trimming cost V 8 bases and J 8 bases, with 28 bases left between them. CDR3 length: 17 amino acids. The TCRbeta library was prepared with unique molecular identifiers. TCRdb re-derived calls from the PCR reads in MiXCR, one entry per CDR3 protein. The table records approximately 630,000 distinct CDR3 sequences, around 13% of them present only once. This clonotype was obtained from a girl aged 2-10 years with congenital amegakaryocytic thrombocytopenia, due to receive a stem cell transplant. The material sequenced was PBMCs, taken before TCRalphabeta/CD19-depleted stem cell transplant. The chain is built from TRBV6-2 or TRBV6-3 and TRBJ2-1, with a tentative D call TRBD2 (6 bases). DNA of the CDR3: TGTGCCAGCGGCTCGCCCAGGGCGGGATTACGGGGCGATGAGCAGTTCTTC. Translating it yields CASGSPRAGLRGDEQFF.